This T cell receptor beta chain was identified during a study of CD8 T cells in ankylosing spondylitis. Study-wide findings and caveats: Some of these motif variants have turned up before, in reports on reactive arthritis synovial fluid and blood. Matched ankylosing spondylitis synovial fluid reportedly showed significant enrichment of disease-linked clones. Made up of eight highly homologous variants, a TCR beta motif appeared characteristic of ankylosing spondylitis blood.

On this clonotype: Its matching antigen is unknown.

TCR beta libraries were made by quantitative 5'-RACE with molecular barcodes. TCRdb re-called the 5' RACE reads through MiXCR, storing one row per CDR3 protein. The data show some 30,000 distinct CDR3 sequences, 11% to 15% seen once. The CDR3 runs 14 residues. V was cut by 4 bases and J by 1 base, with 9 bases left in between. Germline CDR1 SGHKS, CDR2 YYEKEE (reference sequence). The chain uses TRBV5-5 and TRBJ2-1; D ambiguous. This TCR was recovered from a male donor with ankylosing spondylitis or in good health (not recorded which). The material sequenced was blood. The CDR3 nucleotides read TGTGCCAGCAGCCAGGACGGGTCCTACAATGAGCAGTTCTTC. Encoded protein: CASSQDGSYNEQFF. The variable domain in full, with the rest retrieved from reference TRBV5-5 and TRBJ2-1, is DAGVTQSPTHLIKTRGQQVTLRCSPISGHKSVSWYQQVLGQGPQFIFQYYEKEERGRGNFPDRFSARQFPNYSSELNVNALLLGDSALYLCASSQDGSYNEQFFGPGTRLTVL.